The present T cell receptor beta chain was sequenced within a study of T-cell reconstitution after alpha-beta-depleted transplantation in children. The sample holds many counts of this clonotype. The V end lost 0 bases, the J end lost 0 bases, and 6 bases lay between the germline ends. Germline lookup yields CDR1 MNHEY and CDR2 SVGAGI. This CDR3 contains 15 residues. The authors prepared the TCRbeta library with unique molecular identifiers. TCRdb called the PCR reads again in MiXCR, with one record for every CDR3 protein. The table lists 500,000 or so distinct CDR3 sequences, about 31% of them singletons.

Source: PBMCs from the stem cell graft donor, taken from the stem cell graft. The TCR originated in a human donor who donated a stem cell graft to a child with aplastic anemia. V usage is TRBV6-5 and J usage is TRBJ2-1; a possible D gene is TRBD2 (5 bases). The CDR3 loop reads CASSYSRGSYNEQFF. As DNA, the CDR3 is TGTGCCAGCAGTTACTCTCGGGGCTCCTACAATGAGCAGTTCTTC.